This T cell receptor (beta chain) was documented in a study of chemoradiotherapy in HPV16-positive cancers. Overall study context: Candidate HPV-specific T-cell clones and common TCR motifs came from functional assays in a couple of HPV16-positive patients. Notes on the study in general: HPV-specific T cells were functionally defined from only a couple of HPV16-positive patients.

Note on this clone: Its antigen is unidentified.

Trimming shortened V by 5 bases and J by 1 base, and 9 bases separated the two germline ends. Germline V CDR1 and CDR2: SGHNT, YENEEA. This CDR3 region has 13 residues. Only in-frame clones appear in the TCRdb table, and some are missing; sequencing was by immunoSEQ multiplex PCR. The sample lists under 5,000 clones; 87% were seen once. Sequenced here: tumor tissue, sampled from a patient who underwent chemoradiotherapy. This TCR came from a human donor with HPV-associated anogenital cancer. The gene calls are TRBV11-3 and TRBJ2-7; D tentatively reads TRBD1 or TRBD2 (5 bases each). This CDR3 reads CASSPRGSYEQYF. In nucleotides, the CDR3 is TGTGCCAGCAGCCCGAGGGGATCCTACGAGCAGTACTTC.